This entry concerns a single T cell receptor (beta chain). The source of the sample is a study of control samples from healthy donors and cancer patients. The CDR3 totals 13 residues. The ends were cut back, 1 base at V and 5 bases at J, with 8 bases in the middle. In germline, CDR1 is SGHTA, CDR2 FQGNSA. TCRdb's copy holds only in-frame clones and misses some; the assay was immunoSEQ multiplex PCR. Among over 85,000 clones listed, roughly 91% were seen once. The specimen sequenced was PBMCs. The origin of this receptor is a woman in her forties or fifties with colorectal cancer. The V and J genes are TRBV7-2 and TRBJ1-2; D is unclear. CDR3 coding DNA: TGTGCCAGCAGCTTAGGAATCGCTTATGGCTACACCTTC. Amino acids: CASSLGIAYGYTF.